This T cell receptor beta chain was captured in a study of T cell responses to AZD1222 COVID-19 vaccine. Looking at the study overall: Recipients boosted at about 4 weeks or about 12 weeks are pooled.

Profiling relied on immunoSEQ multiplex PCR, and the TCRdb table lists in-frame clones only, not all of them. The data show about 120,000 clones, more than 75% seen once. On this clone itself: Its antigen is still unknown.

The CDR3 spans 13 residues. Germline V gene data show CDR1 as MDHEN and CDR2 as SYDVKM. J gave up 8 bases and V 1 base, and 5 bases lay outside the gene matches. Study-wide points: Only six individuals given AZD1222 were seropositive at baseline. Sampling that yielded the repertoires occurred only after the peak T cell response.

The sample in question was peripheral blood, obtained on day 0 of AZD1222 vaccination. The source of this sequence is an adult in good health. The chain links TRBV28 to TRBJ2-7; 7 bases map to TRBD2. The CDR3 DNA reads TGTGCCAGCAGTTTATACGGGAGGCACCAGCAGTACTTC. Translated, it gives CASSLYGRHQQYF.